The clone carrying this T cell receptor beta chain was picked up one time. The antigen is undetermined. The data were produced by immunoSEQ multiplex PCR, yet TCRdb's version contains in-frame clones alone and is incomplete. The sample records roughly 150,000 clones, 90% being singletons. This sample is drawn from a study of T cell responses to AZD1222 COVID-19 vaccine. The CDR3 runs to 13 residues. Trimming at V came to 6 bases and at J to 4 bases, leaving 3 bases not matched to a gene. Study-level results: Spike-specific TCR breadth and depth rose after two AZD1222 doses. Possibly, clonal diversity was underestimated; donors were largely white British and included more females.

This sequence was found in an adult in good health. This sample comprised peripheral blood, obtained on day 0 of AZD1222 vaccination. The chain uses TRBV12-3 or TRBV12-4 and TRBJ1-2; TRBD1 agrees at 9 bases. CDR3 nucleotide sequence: TGTGCCAGCAGATCGACAGGGGGCTATGGCTACACCTTC. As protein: CASRSTGGYGYTF.